This TCR beta chain was observed in a study of T cell repertoires in cytomegalovirus infection (dated by TCRdb to about 2019). For context, the study as a whole: The HLA type of each donor mattered for the analysis, because public TCR beta signatures pointed to carriage of CMV infection along with the matching HLA type. Broad study findings and their caveats: Cumulative frequency of public TCR beta family members discriminated carriers of CMV infection plus the relevant HLA type in this cohort and an independent approximately 350-donor cohort. The ex vivo response was dominated by HLA-C-restricted CMV-specific TCR beta clonotypes, which also provided the single most frequent clonotype in two of eight donors.

Sequenced on an Illumina HiSeq 1500. The public reads were reprocessed in TCRdb via fastp at Q25 and MiXCR, keeping in-frame beta chains. Every distinct CDR3 protein forms one entry, paired with its most common genes and DNA. The sample has around 530,000 distinct CDR3 sequences on record, more than 20% of them singletons. The top ten clonotypes cover approximately 13% of the sample. The junction carries 15 bases between V and J, which are trimmed by 5 bases and 2 bases respectively. Reading the germline V gene gives CDR1 MNHEY and CDR2 SVGEGT. The CDR3 numbers 16 residues from cysteine through phenylalanine. Only the CDR3 portion is preserved as DNA: 48 bases, with reading frame beginning at the first base. A word on this clonotype: What this receptor recognizes is not known. No base-level quality is on record; no much larger clone is a single base apart.

The rearrangement combines TRBV6-2 or TRBV6-3 with TRBJ2-2; matching of 6 bases hints at TRBD1 as the D gene. The sequencing sample was made of PBMCs. The clonotype originates from a human donor in good health (CMV status not recorded). Some clones in this sample may be carry-over from other donors' samples. The CDR3 here reads CASSRYGQLNTGELFF. The nucleotides are TGTGCCAGCAGTCGCTACGGACAGCTTAACACCGGGGAGCTGTTTTTT.